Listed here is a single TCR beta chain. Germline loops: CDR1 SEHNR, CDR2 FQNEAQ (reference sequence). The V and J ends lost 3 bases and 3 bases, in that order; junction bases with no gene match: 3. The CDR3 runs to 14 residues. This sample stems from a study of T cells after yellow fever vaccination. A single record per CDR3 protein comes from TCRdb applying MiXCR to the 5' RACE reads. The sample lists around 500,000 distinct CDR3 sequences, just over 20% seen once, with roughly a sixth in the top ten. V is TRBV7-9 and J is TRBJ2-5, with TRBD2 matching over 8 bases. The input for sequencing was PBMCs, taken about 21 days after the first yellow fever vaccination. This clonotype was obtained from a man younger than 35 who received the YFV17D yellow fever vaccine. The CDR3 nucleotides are TGTGCCAGCAGCTTGCCAGCGGGGGAAGAGACCCAGTACTTC. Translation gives CASSLPAGEETQYF.